One sample yielded the 27 T cell receptor beta chains listed below, sequenced in a study of blood T cells in healthy people across ages. Sample-barcoded 5' priming and a J-beta primer mix drove a second PCR of roughly 7 to 11 cycles. From the 5' RACE reads, TCRdb called clonotypes with MiXCR, one entry per CDR3 protein. The sample carries fewer than 2 million distinct CDR3 sequences, approximately 40% recorded once. Input material: blood. These receptors were obtained from a human donor in good health.

Notes on this clonotype: At one boundary the junction diverges from the germline segment, which might be a read error. The chain is built from TRBV9 and TRBJ2-7, with D perhaps given as TRBD1 or TRBD2 (6 bases each). CDR3 length equals 17 residues. Germline CDR1 SGDLS, CDR2 YYNGEE. CDR3 in amino acids: CASSPDGGGWDTYEQDF. The CDR3, as DNA: TGTGCCAGCAGCCCTGACGGAGGGGGTTGGGACACCTACGAGCAGGACTTC.

V usage is TRBV3-1 and J usage is TRBJ2-6; D is undetermined. CDR1 is LGHDT, CDR2 YNNKEL, per germline (reference sequence). V lost 3 bases and J 2 bases, leaving 20 bases between the germline ends. CDR3 size: 19 residues. CDR3 bases: TGTGCCAGCAGCCAGAAGCTGATGTCCACTGATCCTGGGGCCAACGTCCTGACTTTC. This encodes CASSQKLMSTDPGANVLTF.

The sample holds one count of this clonotype. The chain has TRBV28 and TRBJ2-7; 8 nucleotides line up with TRBD1. From germline, CDR1 is MDHEN and CDR2 SYDVKM. V lost 4 bases to trimming and J lost 5 bases; unmatched junction nucleotides: 10. The CDR3 has 15 amino acids. CDR3 amino acids: CASSYSSDRGNEQYF. The CDR3 coding sequence is TGTGCCAGCAGTTATTCGTCCGACAGGGGCAACGAGCAGTACTTC.

The genes are TRBV11-3 and TRBJ1-2, with a possible D match to TRBD1 (5 bases). Germline CDR1 is SGHNT and CDR2 is YENEEA. Between the trimmed V and J ends, which lost 4 bases and 4 bases, there was a span of 16 bases. The CDR3 covers 15 residues. The CDR3 here is CASSSPGEPLYGYTF. The CDR3 nucleotides are TGTGCCAGCAGCTCACCGGGGGAACCCCTCTATGGCTACACCTTC.

This clonotype came up a few times. The J gene is TRBJ2-5, the V gene TRBV24-1, with TRBD1 matching over 7 bases. Unmatched junction bases numbered 4, after V lost 3 bases and J lost 1 base. This CDR3 has 15 residues. Germline CDR1 and CDR2: KGHDR and SFDVKD. The CDR3 DNA is TGTGCCACCAGTGATCCTGGGGACAGCCAAGAGACCCAGTACTTC. It yields the protein CATSDPGDSQETQYF.

The chain has TRBV29-1 and TRBJ2-3; D tentatively reads TRBD1 or TRBD2 (5 bases each). This CDR3 contains 14 residues. Per the germline V gene, CDR1 is SQVTM and CDR2 is ANQGSEA. V was cut by 5 bases and J by 4 bases, with 16 bases left in between. The DNA for the CDR3 is TGCAGCGTTTACCTGCAGGGACGGGCAGATACGCAGTATTTT. Amino acid sequence: CSVYLQGRADTQYF.

The J gene is TRBJ2-5, the V gene TRBV6-5, with TRBD1 matching 9 bases. The J call could be wrong; TRBJ2-1 is a better fit for the DNA end. Germline CDR1 and CDR2: MNHEY and SVGAGI. The CDR3 consists of 15 residues. The CDR3: CASSSPGTGLETQFF. Here the CDR3 DNA reads TGTGCCAGCAGTTCCCCCGGGACAGGGCTTGAGACCCAGTTCTTC.

On this clonotype itself: One base away lies a much larger clone, so this may be a sequencing read error. V gene TRBV20-1 combines with J gene TRBJ2-3; TRBD2 agrees at 9 bases. The ends lost 0 bases at V and 5 bases at J; junction bases unmatched: 9. The CDR3 has 16 residues. Germline V gene data show CDR1 as DFQATT and CDR2 as SNEGSKA (reference sequence). The CDR3 loop reads CSARDVCGGAIDTQYF. CDR3 sequence (DNA): TGCAGTGCTAGAGACGTGTGCGGGGGGGCCATAGATACGCAGTATTTT.

The chain combines TRBV12-3 or TRBV12-4 with TRBJ2-5; D gene unclear. Trimming cost V 0 bases and J 1 base, with 15 bases left between them. The CDR3 is 17 amino acids. The CDR3 DNA sequence: TGTGCCAGCAGTTTAGCGCTGTCTGGTCTCCCCCAAGAGACCCAGTACTTC. It specifies CASSLALSGLPQETQYF.

This clonotype was observed at least ten times. The rearrangement joins TRBV18 to TRBJ2-7; 10 bases align to TRBD2. Germline V gene lookup returns CDR1 KGHSH and CDR2 LQKENI. This CDR3 contains 14 residues. V lost 3 bases and J lost 3; bases outside the gene matches: 2. DNA of the CDR3: TGTGCCAGCTCACCGGAGCGGGGGGGCTACGAGCAGTACTTC. This codes for CASSPERGGYEQYF.

In its sample, this clonotype was seen a few times. The gene calls are TRBV20-1 and TRBJ1-2; possible D gene TRBD1, 5 bases. The CDR3 spans 13 residues. CDR1 DFQATT and CDR2 SNEGSKA come from the germline V gene (reference sequence). V dropped 3 bases and J dropped 4 bases, with 12 bases sitting between them. DNA for the CDR3: TGCAGTGCTAGGCCTGCTGGGGGCTATGGCTACACCTTC. This translates into CSARPAGGYGYTF.

With respect to this clonotype: Mismatch with germline at one junction end may stem from a read error. J is TRBJ2-7 and V is TRBV29-1; perhaps TRBD2 as D (6 bases). Per germline, CDR1 SQVTM and CDR2 ANQGSEA. This CDR3 region has 11 residues. The CDR3 DNA follows: TGCAGCGTCAGGCGGGGCTACGGGCAGTACTTC. Protein: CSVRRGYGQYF.

This clonotype was seen only a few times. This chain links TRBV7-3 with TRBJ2-7; 13 bases line up with TRBD2. V shed 5 bases, J shed 3 bases, and the junction held 4 bases outside the gene matches. Germline CDR1 is SGHTA and CDR2 is FQGTGA. This CDR3 contains 15 residues. Here the CDR3 DNA reads TGTGCCAGCAGCCGGACTAGCGGGGGAGTCTACGAGCAGTACTTC. Its translation is CASSRTSGGVYEQYF.

The chain uses TRBV5-4 and TRBJ2-6; D might be TRBD2 (5 bases). The CDR3 length is 15 residues. V gave up 1 base and J gave up 2 bases, with 7 bases separating them. Germline values: CDR1 SGHNT, CDR2 YYREEE (reference sequence). This CDR3 is CASSLMGAGANVLTF. CDR3 sequence (DNA): TGTGCCAGCAGCTTGATGGGAGCTGGGGCCAACGTCCTGACTTTC.

The chain links TRBV5-1 to TRBJ1-2, with a possible D match to TRBD1 (6 bases). The germline CDR1 and CDR2 sequences are SGHRS and YFSETQ. The CDR3 runs 16 residues. The V end lost 0 bases, the J end lost 0 bases, and 12 bases lay between the germline ends. CDR3 loop: CASSLGQARANYGYTF. In DNA form, the CDR3 reads TGCGCCAGCAGCTTGGGACAGGCAAGAGCTAACTATGGCTACACCTTC.

This clonotype was seen more than once but under ten times. J is TRBJ1-2 and V is TRBV9; perhaps TRBD1 as D (6 bases). V dropped 4 bases and J dropped 2 bases, with 12 bases sitting between them. Germline V gives CDR1 SGDLS, CDR2 YYNGEE. The CDR3 has 14 amino acids. This CDR3 is CASSYRDKNYGYTF. As DNA, the CDR3 is TGTGCCAGCAGCTACCGGGACAAAAACTATGGCTACACCTTC.

A note on this clonotype: A read error is possible here, since a much larger clone lies one base away. This chain joins TRBV27 and TRBJ1-2; tentatively, D is TRBD1 (5 bases). The CDR3 length is 14 residues. Germline CDR1 is MNHEY and CDR2 is SMNVEV (reference sequence). Trimming cost V 6 bases and J 4 bases, with 15 bases left between them. The CDR3 here is CASRGWRGLYGYTF. The CDR3 DNA follows: TGTGCCAGCAGGGGGTGGAGGGGACTCTATGGCTACACCTTC.

In its sample, this clonotype was seen a few times. J is TRBJ2-1 and V is TRBV4-3; 11 nucleotides align to TRBD2. This CDR3 has 19 residues. J lost 0 bases, V lost 3 bases, and 10 bases had no gene match. The germline CDR1 and CDR2 sequences are LGHNA and YSLEER. The CDR3 DNA is TGCGCCAGCAGCCACGACCCAACTAGCGGGGGAATCTCCTACAATGAGCAGTTCTTC. As protein: CASSHDPTSGGISYNEQFF.

The V call is TRBV7-8, the J call TRBJ1-1; tentative D call: TRBD1 (6 bases). Germline lookup yields CDR1 SGHVS and CDR2 FQNEAQ. This CDR3 has 13 residues. With 4 bases removed from V and 6 bases from J, the gap between germline ends came to 12 bases. CDR3 DNA: TGTGCCAGCAGCTCAGGGGCGGTGGCTGAAGCTTTCTTT. Its protein product is CASSSGAVAEAFF.

Concerning this clonotype itself: A junction boundary mismatches the germline segment, possibly from a read error. The chain is built from TRBV7-2 and TRBJ2-4, with 7 bases matching TRBD2. The CDR3 has 14 amino acids. Germline lookup yields CDR1 SGHTA and CDR2 FQGNSA. The CDR3 coding sequence is TGTGCCGGCAGCTTCCTAGCGGATGAAAACATTCAGTACTTC. Amino acids: CAGSFLADENIQYF.

This clonotype was seen a handful of times. This rearrangement joins TRBV27 to TRBJ1-6; no definite D call. Trimming shortened V by 6 bases and J by 7 bases, and 10 bases separated the two germline ends. There are 13 residues in the CDR3. Germline lookup yields CDR1 MNHEY and CDR2 SMNVEV (reference sequence). In DNA, the CDR3 is TGTGCCAGCAGATGGACTGGAAATTCACCCCTCCACTTT. Amino acids: CASRWTGNSPLHF.

This clonotype was seen more than once but under ten times. The chain's CDR3 is CASSLSPGLQETQYF. The CDR3 bases are TGTGCCAGCAGCCTCTCCCCAGGCTTACAAGAGACCCAGTACTTC. This chain connects TRBV13 to TRBJ2-5, with D uncertain. The germline CDR1 and CDR2 sequences are PRHDT and FYEKMQ (reference sequence). The CDR3 runs 15 residues. Between the trimmed V and J ends, which lost 5 bases and 2 bases, there was a span of 15 bases.

This clonotype was detected a few times. The chain carries TRBV29-1 and TRBJ1-1; D ambiguous. Trimming removed 7 bases at V and 7 bases at J, with 16 bases between. The CDR3 spans 12 residues. CDR1 and CDR2 (germline): SQVTM, ANQGSEA. The CDR3 loop reads CSAYILVSEAFF. In DNA, the CDR3 is TGCAGCGCTTACATCCTGGTCAGTGAAGCTTTCTTT.

The chain employs TRBV5-1 and TRBJ2-5; no definite D call. Trimming removed 7 bases at V and 11 bases at J, with 24 bases between. This CDR3 has 14 residues. The germline V gene has CDR1 SGHRS and CDR2 YFSETQ. CDR3 DNA: TGCGCCAGCCGTGGGTCAACCCACTCCTACAAGCAGTACTTC. Residues: CASRGSTHSYKQYF.

The chain combines TRBV20-1 with TRBJ2-1; 8 bases are shared with TRBD1. Germline CDR1 reads DFQATT; CDR2 reads SNEGSKA (reference sequence). The CDR3 runs to 15 residues. CDR3 sequence (DNA): TGCAGGGGAGAAAGGGGACAGGACGCACATACTGAGCAGTTCTTC. Its translation: CRGERGQDAHTEQFF.

The chain has TRBV6-5 and TRBJ1-2, with a tentative D call TRBD1 (5 bases). The CDR3 consists of 14 residues. The V gene's germline CDR1 is MNHEY and CDR2 SVGAGI. With 6 bases removed from V and 0 bases from J, the gap between germline ends came to 11 bases. The CDR3 bases are TGTGCCAGCAGGGCCGTCAGGGCTAACTATGGCTACACCTTC. It specifies CASRAVRANYGYTF.

As concerns this clonotype: The junction shows a germline mismatch at one end, possibly a read error. This chain joins TRBV6-5 and TRBJ2-7; D ambiguous. The length of the CDR3 is 15 residues. Germline CDR1 MNHEY, CDR2 SVGAGI. CDR3 coding DNA: TGTGCTAGCAGTTACTCCCGCCCGAGCTCCTACGAGCAGTACTTC. Translated: CASSYSRPSSYEQYF.